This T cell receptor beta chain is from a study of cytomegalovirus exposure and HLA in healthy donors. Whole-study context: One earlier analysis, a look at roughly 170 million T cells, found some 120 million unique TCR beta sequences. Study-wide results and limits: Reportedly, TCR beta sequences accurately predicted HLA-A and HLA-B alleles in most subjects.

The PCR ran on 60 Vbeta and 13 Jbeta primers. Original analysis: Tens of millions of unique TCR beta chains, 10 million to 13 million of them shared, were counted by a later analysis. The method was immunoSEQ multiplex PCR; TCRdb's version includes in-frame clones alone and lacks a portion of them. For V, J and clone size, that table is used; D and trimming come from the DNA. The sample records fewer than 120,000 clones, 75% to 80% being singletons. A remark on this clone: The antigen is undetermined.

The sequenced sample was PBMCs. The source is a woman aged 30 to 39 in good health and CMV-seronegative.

CDR3 in amino acids: CSAGGPNEQFF. In nucleotides, the CDR3 is TGCAGTGCCGGAGGACCAAATGAGCAGTTCTTC. The chain has TRBV20-1 and TRBJ2-1; D might be TRBD2 (5 bases). The CDR3 has 11 residues. CDR1 and CDR2 (germline): DFQATT, SNEGSKA (reference sequence). Trimming pared 6 bases from V and 7 bases from J, leaving 10 bases between.